This T cell receptor beta chain was profiled in a study of blood T cell repertoires in COVID-19. Overall study context: The United States, Italy and Spain supplied acute and convalescent COVID-19 samples. Sources were T cells, B-cell-depleted T cells, or PBMCs; the material itself was cDNA or gDNA.

The CDR3 totals 8 residues. Trimming took 8 bases from V and 13 from J, leaving 8 bases between them. CDR1 and CDR2 from the germline V gene are SGHVS and FQNEAQ. In the authors' methods: From reference gene primer amplification, estimates of nucleated cell counts were derived. TCRdb's table, derived via immunoSEQ multiplex PCR, lists solely in-frame clones and lacks some. The V and J calls and clone size come from that table; D and trimming were worked out from the DNA. The data contain fewer than 200,000 clones, over 75% of them seen just once; the ten biggest clones take up about 1.2%. This receptor was obtained from a man between 60 and 70 years old who had recovered from COVID-19. The chain recombines TRBV7-8 with TRBJ2-5; D is uncertain. The sequenced sample was peripheral blood. The DNA for the CDR3 is TGTGCCAGCGAGGAACGGTACTTC. Amino acids: CASEERYF.